This T cell receptor beta chain comes out of a study of cytomegalovirus exposure and HLA in healthy donors. Study background: Per a later analysis, the 666 first-cohort and under 150 validation repertoires shared one platform. Notes on the study in general: Specificity of a few CMV-associated chains for CMV antigens was verified in vitro.

With respect to this clone: Antigen: not known.

Unmatched junction bases numbered 1, after V lost 0 bases and J lost 9 bases. The CDR3 contains 13 residues. Germline CDR1 and CDR2: SGHNT and YYREEE (reference sequence). Profiling relied on immunoSEQ multiplex PCR, and the TCRdb table lists in-frame clones only, not all of them. Among fewer than 200,000 clones listed, approximately 89% were seen once. The rearrangement uses TRBV5-4 and TRBJ2-1; 9 bases align to TRBD2. Sequencing was performed on PBMCs. This receptor was taken from a man younger than 30 in good health and CMV-seropositive. Here the CDR3 reads CASSLAAGGEQFF. In nucleotides, the CDR3 is TGTGCCAGCAGCTTGGCAGCGGGAGGTGAGCAGTTCTTC.